The 9 T cell receptor beta chains below all came from one sample that was sequenced in a study of T cell repertoires in cytomegalovirus infection. TCRdb re-analysed the reads in MiXCR, keeping a single row per CDR3 protein. The table lists around 210,000 distinct CDR3 sequences, around 6.4% of them singletons. The specimen sequenced was PBMCs. Receptors originate from a human donor in good health (CMV status not recorded). Some clones in this sample may be carry-over from other donors' samples.

Only a few counts were recorded for this clonotype. V gene TRBV18 combines with J gene TRBJ2-7; 7 bases fit TRBD1. V trimming: 3 bases; J trimming: 3 bases; junction bases outside the gene matches: 2. The CDR3 length is 13 residues. Germline values: CDR1 KGHSH, CDR2 LQKENI. CDR3 protein: CASSPGQLYEQYF. DNA of the CDR3: TGTGCCAGCTCACCGGGACAGCTCTACGAGCAGTACTTC.

J is TRBJ2-3 and V is TRBV5-6, with D possibly called TRBD1 or TRBD2 (6 bases each). V was pared by 0 bases and J by 0 bases, with 11 bases between. Germline V CDR1 and CDR2: SGHDT, YYEEEE. The CDR3 contains 16 residues. CDR3 sequence: CASSLVGGPSTDTQYF. The CDR3 DNA is TGTGCCAGCAGCTTGGTGGGGGGCCCCAGCACAGATACGCAGTATTTT.

This clonotype was observed at least ten times. The rearrangement joins TRBV11-3 to TRBJ1-1; 9 bases match TRBD1. With 6 bases clipped from V and 5 bases from J, the junction kept 10 bases outside the gene matches. The CDR3 consists of 15 residues. Germline CDR1 is SGHNT and CDR2 is YENEEA. CDR3 coding DNA: TGTGCCAGCAGTTCTGCCGGGACAGGGAATACTGAAGCTTTCTTT. This gives the protein CASSSAGTGNTEAFF. The full variable domain, in which reference TRBV11-3 and TRBJ1-1 provide the parts outside the CDR3, is EAGVVQSPRYKIIEKKQPVAFWCNPISGHNTLYWYLQNLGQGPELLIRYENEEAVDDSQLPKDRFSAERLKGVDSTLKIQPAELGDSAVYLCASSSAGTGNTEAFFGQGTRLTVV.

This clonotype showed up many times. This chain links TRBV4-1 with TRBJ2-1; 12 bases are shared with TRBD2. J was trimmed by 8 bases and V by 6 bases; bases with no gene match: 5. Germline V CDR1 and CDR2: MGHRA, YSYEKL. This CDR3 has 14 residues. The CDR3 nucleotides read TGCGCCAGCAGGGCTAGCGGGGGGGCAGATGAGCAGTTCTTC. Translation gives CASRASGGADEQFF.

The chain recombines TRBV20-1 with TRBJ2-3, with TRBD2 matching over 9 bases. V dropped 6 bases and J dropped 4; count of bases not matched to a gene: 17. CDR1 and CDR2 from the germline V gene are DFQATT and SNEGSKA (reference sequence). The CDR3 loop spans 17 amino acids. The CDR3 loop reads CSARAGRRGGLPDTQYF. The CDR3 coding sequence is TGCAGTGCCCGGGCTGGCAGGCGGGGGGGCCTACCAGATACGCAGTATTTT.

This clonotype was seen many times. V is TRBV7-6 and J is TRBJ2-7; perhaps TRBD1 as D (6 bases). V lost 5 bases to trimming and J lost 5 bases, with 16 bases between them. Germline V gene sequence: CDR1 SGHVS, CDR2 FNYEAQ. This CDR3 region has 14 residues. This CDR3 is CASSMSQGLNEQYF. In nucleotides, the CDR3 is TGTGCCAGCAGCATGTCACAGGGTCTGAACGAGCAGTACTTC.

This clonotype was recorded many times. The chain employs TRBV5-1 and TRBJ1-2; D gene unclear. Germline lookup yields CDR1 SGHRS and CDR2 YFSETQ. The CDR3 loop spans 16 amino acids. Deletions cut 0 bases from V and 0 bases from J, with 12 bases between. CDR3 amino acids: CASSLVGQRSNYGYTF. The CDR3 bases are TGCGCCAGCAGCTTGGTAGGGCAGAGATCTAACTATGGCTACACCTTC.

In this sample, this clonotype turned up many times. This chain links TRBV20-1 with TRBJ2-5; D could derive from TRBD1 or TRBD2 (5 bases each). V was pared by 6 bases and J by 1 base, with 21 bases between. In germline, CDR1 is DFQATT, CDR2 SNEGSKA (reference sequence). The CDR3 runs to 16 residues. CDR3 sequence reads: CSARVGASITQETQYF. The CDR3 nucleotides read TGCAGTGCGAGGGTCGGGGCCTCGATTACCCAAGAGACCCAGTACTTC.

This clonotype was detected ten times or more. A read error may produce the germline difference seen at one junction end. The V gene is TRBV10-3, the J gene TRBJ2-3, with 9 positions matching TRBD2. There are 14 residues in the CDR3. In germline, CDR1 is ENHRY, CDR2 SYGVKD. The DNA for the CDR3 is TGTGCCAGCAGTCCTAGCGGGGTTGCAGATACGCAGTATTTT. Translating gives CASSPSGVADTQYF.